These 20 T cell receptor beta chains originate from one sample sequenced in a study of vaccination effects on CD4 cells after COVID-19. The antigens these receptors bind are not known. Using immunoSEQ multiplex PCR, the repertoire was profiled, and TCRdb retains in-frame clones only, with some absent. The sample consists of 70,000 or so clones, over 60% of them appearing once. Prior to sequencing, the ViraFEST assay stimulated PBMC with viral peptide pools, which expanded the antigen-specific CD4+ T cells. The culture ran for nine to ten days, and then CD4+ T cells were isolated. Between March and December 2020, the person had a SARS-CoV-2 infection that PCR confirmed. The sample consisted of CD4+ T cells from PBMCs cultured with HIV peptides, taken before COVID-19 vaccination. This sample's subset: HIV-1 Nef peptide pool negative control/reference culture. These receptors were taken from a human donor who had a prior SARS-CoV-2 infection.

The genes are TRBV21-1 and TRBJ2-3; the D call of TRBD2 is as the table states it, not checked on the DNA. TRBV21-1 is a listed pseudogene. The CDR3 has 16 residues. In DNA, the CDR3 is TGTGCCAGCAGCAAAGAAGAGGTCCGGGGCACAGATACGCAGTATTTT. This sequence encodes CASSKEEVRGTDTQYF.

As DNA, the CDR3 is TGTGCCACGAAGATAGCGGGATACACAGATACGCAGTATTTT. It is translated as CATKIAGYTDTQYF. This chain connects TRBV11-2 to TRBJ2-3, with 8 positions matching TRBD2. V was clipped by 10 bases and J by 2 bases; unmatched bases: 8. This CDR3 comprises 14 residues. Per germline, CDR1 SGHAT and CDR2 FQNNGV. Combining the CDR3 with reference TRBV11-2 and TRBJ2-3 gives the whole variable domain EAGVAQSPRYKIIEKRQSVAFWCNPISGHATLYWYQQILGQGPKLLIQFQNNGVVDDSQLPKDRFSAERLKGVDSTLKIQPAKLEDSAVYLCATKIAGYTDTQYFGPGTRLTVL.

This chain connects TRBV5-4 to TRBJ2-4; D call uncertain. The CDR3 extends over 15 amino acids. Germline lookup yields CDR1 SGHNT and CDR2 YYREEE (reference sequence). V lost 0 bases, J lost 2 bases, and 9 bases lay in between. This chain's CDR3 is CASSLAKGSKNIQYF. The CDR3 DNA reads as TGTGCCAGCAGCTTGGCCAAAGGATCCAAAAACATTCAGTACTTC.

This clone was seen more than once but under ten times. The CDR3 loop reads CASSLAGGGYTF. In nucleotides, the CDR3 is TGTGCCAGCAGCTTGGCAGGGGGCGGCTACACCTTC. The chain couples TRBV5-6 to TRBJ1-2; 8 nucleotides match TRBD1. Germline-derived CDR1 and CDR2 are SGHDT and YYEEEE. Trimming at V came to 0 bases and at J to 8 bases, leaving 0 bases not matched to a gene. The CDR3 has 12 residues.

The chain has TRBV5-1 and TRBJ1-1, with TRBD1 as a possible D gene (5 bases). Per germline, CDR1 SGHRS and CDR2 YFSETQ. V lost 0 bases, J lost 8 bases, and 8 bases lay in between. The CDR3 runs to 12 residues. The CDR3 DNA reads as TGCGCCAGCAGCTTGGGACAGAACGAAGCTTTCTTT. Translation gives CASSLGQNEAFF.

This clone came up a few times. The CDR3 protein is CASSLDRAETQYF. The CDR3 region has the DNA TGTGCCAGCAGCTTAGACAGAGCAGAGACCCAGTACTTC. The chain combines TRBV11-3 with TRBJ2-5; the D is unclear. The CDR3 consists of 13 residues. Trimming took 0 bases from V and 4 from J, leaving 6 bases between them. Per the germline V gene, CDR1 is SGHNT and CDR2 is YENEEA. The full variable domain, with the rest looked up from reference TRBV11-3 and TRBJ2-5, is EAGVVQSPRYKIIEKKQPVAFWCNPISGHNTLYWYLQNLGQGPELLIRYENEEAVDDSQLPKDRFSAERLKGVDSTLKIQPAELGDSAVYLCASSLDRAETQYFGPGTRLLVL.

The chain links TRBV5-1 to TRBJ2-3, with 8 bases identical to TRBD2. The V gene's germline CDR1 is SGHRS and CDR2 YFSETQ. This CDR3 spans 15 amino acids. The junction had 9 bases not matched to a gene; V was cut back by 5 bases and J by 4 bases. The CDR3 protein is CASRKSSGKSDTQYF. Here the CDR3 DNA reads TGCGCCAGCAGAAAAAGTAGCGGGAAGTCAGATACGCAGTATTTT.

V and J are TRBV2 and TRBJ2-3, with D possibly being TRBD1 (6 bases). Trimming stripped 4 bases from V and 4 bases from J, with 9 bases between. Per the germline V gene, CDR1 is SNHLY and CDR2 is FYNNEI. The CDR3 loop spans 13 amino acids. CDR3 protein: CASSGQGPDTQYF. The CDR3 coding sequence is TGTGCCAGCAGTGGTCAGGGGCCAGATACGCAGTATTTT.

This clone was seen a few times. The chain couples TRBV2 to TRBJ1-6; D unresolved. Germline V gene data show CDR1 as SNHLY and CDR2 as FYNNEI. The CDR3 covers 13 residues. V was shortened by 8 bases and J by 7 bases, with 12 bases between the two germline ends. CDR3 in amino acids: CASGEIINSPLHF. Here the CDR3 DNA reads TGTGCCAGCGGCGAGATAATAAATTCACCCCTCCACTTT.

This chain uses TRBV5-1 with TRBJ2-3, with 8 bases fitting TRBD2. The ends lost 0 bases at V and 0 bases at J; junction bases unmatched: 6. Germline values: CDR1 SGHRS, CDR2 YFSETQ. The CDR3 is 17 residues long. CDR3 bases: TGCGCCAGCAGCTTGGAGGTGCGGGGGGCGAGCACAGATACGCAGTATTTT. Translation: CASSLEVRGASTDTQYF.

The chain couples TRBV7-9 to TRBJ2-3; 9 bases line up with TRBD2. V shed 5 bases, J shed 2 bases, and the junction held 8 bases outside the gene matches. The germline gives CDR1 SEHNR, CDR2 FQNEAQ (reference sequence). The CDR3 totals 16 residues. The CDR3 sequence: CASSIWGLADTDTQYF. CDR3 sequence (DNA): TGTGCCAGCAGCATCTGGGGACTAGCAGACACAGATACGCAGTATTTT.

The chain has TRBV3-1 (or the pseudogene TRBV3-2) and TRBJ2-7; D may be TRBD2 (5 bases). The germline V and J ends were trimmed by 4 bases and 6 bases, with 13 bases remaining between them. The CDR3 runs to 13 residues. Germline CDR1 LGHDT, CDR2 YNNKEL (reference sequence). CDR3 nucleotides: TGTGCCAGCAGCCCCTCTCTTGCGGGCGAGCAGTACTTC. It codes for CASSPSLAGEQYF.

The rearrangement uses TRBV7-8 and TRBJ1-3; D not certain. Germline CDR1 SGHVS, CDR2 FQNEAQ. V was shortened by 5 bases and J by 2 bases, with 16 bases between the two germline ends. There are 16 residues in the CDR3. The CDR3 sequence is CASSGLGRYPGNTIYF. The DNA of the CDR3 is TGTGCCAGCAGCGGTCTGGGTCGCTACCCTGGAAACACCATATATTTT. The whole variable domain, remainder taken from reference TRBV7-8 and TRBJ1-3, is GAGVSQSPRYKVAKRGQDVALRCDPISGHVSLFWYQQALGQGPEFLTYFQNEAQLDKSGLPSDRFFAERPEGSVSTLKIQRTQQEDSAVYLCASSGLGRYPGNTIYFGEGSWLTVV.

The V call is TRBV3-1 (or the pseudogene TRBV3-2), the J call TRBJ2-3, with a tentative D call TRBD2 (6 bases). The length of the CDR3 is 14 residues. Germline lookup yields CDR1 LGHDT and CDR2 YNNKEL (reference sequence). With 3 bases removed from V and 2 bases from J, the gap between germline ends came to 9 bases. DNA of the CDR3: TGTGCCAGCAGCCAGGAGGGGATCACAGATACGCAGTATTTT. It specifies CASSQEGITDTQYF.

The chain couples TRBV5-6 to TRBJ2-1, with no clear D. This CDR3 is 12 amino acids long. Trimming shortened V by 3 bases and J by 6 bases, and 7 bases separated the two germline ends. The V gene's germline CDR1 is SGHDT and CDR2 YYEEEE. This CDR3 is CASSSNGNEQFF. CDR3 DNA sequence: TGTGCCAGCAGCTCCAACGGCAATGAGCAGTTCTTC.

The V gene is TRBV3-1 (or the pseudogene TRBV3-2), the J gene TRBJ1-1; a possible D gene is TRBD1 (5 bases). V lost 1 base to trimming and J lost 3 bases, with 12 bases between them. This CDR3 contains 15 residues. Germline V gene data show CDR1 as LGHDT and CDR2 as YNNKEL (reference sequence). In nucleotides, the CDR3 is TGTGCCAGCAGCCAAGGGGGGGAATTGGACACTGAAGCTTTCTTT. Protein: CASSQGGELDTEAFF.

This clone is a singleton in its sample. This chain links TRBV6-5 with TRBJ1-2; D call uncertain. Trimming shortened V by 6 bases and J by 8 bases, and 16 bases separated the two germline ends. CDR3 length: 13 residues. Germline V gene data show CDR1 as MNHEY and CDR2 as SVGAGI. The CDR3 loop is CASRLTPGRGYTF. The CDR3 bases are TGTGCCAGCAGACTGACCCCCGGGAGAGGCTACACCTTC.

The chain combines TRBV19 with TRBJ1-1; D is undetermined. This CDR3 is built from 15 residues. Germline lookup yields CDR1 LNHDA and CDR2 SQIVND (reference sequence). Deletions cut 5 bases from V and 3 bases from J, with 16 bases between. The CDR3 loop reads CASSFYLGKDTEAFF. The CDR3 nucleotides read TGTGCCAGTAGTTTCTACCTGGGCAAAGACACTGAAGCTTTCTTT. Full variable domain (rest looked up from reference TRBV19 and TRBJ1-1): DGGITQSPKYLFRKEGQNVTLSCEQNLNHDAMYWYRQDPGQGLRLIYYSQIVNDFQKGDIAEGYSVSREKKESFPLTVTSAQKNPTAFYLCASSFYLGKDTEAFFGQGTRLTVV.

There are a few counts of this clone. J is TRBJ2-5 and V is TRBV19; D remains ambiguous. CDR3 length equals 13 residues. Germline loops: CDR1 LNHDA, CDR2 SQIVND (reference sequence). The germline V and J ends were trimmed by 3 bases and 5 bases, with 10 bases remaining between them. CDR3 amino acids: CASSIGRRETQYF. In DNA form, the CDR3 reads TGTGCCAGTAGTATCGGCAGGCGTGAGACCCAGTACTTC.

The rearrangement uses TRBV10-3 and TRBJ2-3, with 15 nucleotides matching TRBD2. There are 17 residues in the CDR3. With 4 bases clipped from V and 3 bases from J, the junction kept 5 bases outside the gene matches. CDR1 and CDR2 (germline): ENHRY, SYGVKD. CDR3 coding DNA: TGTGCCATCAGTGGGACTAGCGGGAGGGCCGGGACAGATACGCAGTATTTT. It encodes CAISGTSGRAGTDTQYF.